A single sample gave rise to the 19 T cell receptor beta chains below, sequenced in a study of shared clonotypes between healthy human individuals. Sequencing was performed with immunoSEQ multiplex PCR; in TCRdb, only in-frame clones are kept and a portion is missing. The sample carries about 580,000 clones, 95% to 98% recorded once. Naive CD8 populations comprised CD45RO-negative cells positively selected for CCR7, excluding terminally differentiated effector memory CD45RA+ cells. Sequencing was done on a sample of naive CD8+ T cells sorted from blood. These TCRs come from a man aged 25 to 40 in good health.

The sample holds a few counts of this clone. The genes are TRBV29-1 and TRBJ2-2, with D possibly matching TRBD1 (6 bases). The V gene's germline CDR1 is SQVTM and CDR2 ANQGSEA. Trimming removed 7 bases at V and 6 bases at J, with 15 bases between. The CDR3 has 13 amino acids. CDR3 in amino acids: CSATSGAPGELFF. CDR3 nucleotide sequence: TGCAGCGCCACCTCAGGGGCCCCCGGGGAGCTGTTTTTT.

Points on this clone: The sample holds other DNA sequences that translate to the same CDR3. V usage is TRBV7-6 and J usage is TRBJ2-3; possibly TRBD2 for D (5 bases). From germline, CDR1 is SGHVS and CDR2 FNYEAQ. Between the trimmed V and J ends, which lost 5 bases and 3 bases, there was a span of 6 bases. There are 12 residues in the CDR3. CDR3 coding DNA: TGTGCCAGCAGCCGAGGGACAGATACGCAGTATTTT. It specifies CASSRGTDTQYF.

The gene calls are TRBV27 and TRBJ2-3, with D unclear. CDR3 length: 11 amino acids. CDR1 and CDR2 from the germline V gene are MNHEY and SMNVEV (reference sequence). V lost 8 bases, J lost 6 bases, and 9 bases lay in between. CDR3 nucleotide sequence: TGTGCCAGCGGGTGGCGGGATACGCAGTATTTT. It translates to CASGWRDTQYF.

The rearrangement links TRBV11-2 to TRBJ2-7; a possible D gene is TRBD2 (5 bases). The germline CDR1 and CDR2 sequences are SGHAT and FQNNGV. The V end lost 1 base, the J end lost 6 bases, and 7 bases lay between the germline ends. The CDR3 runs to 12 residues. Here the CDR3 reads CASSLGGIEQYF. The CDR3 DNA reads TGTGCCAGCAGCTTAGGAGGGATCGAGCAGTACTTC.

The chain joins TRBV5-1 to TRBJ2-3, with 8 bases lining up with TRBD2. The CDR3 has 17 amino acids. Trimming took 3 bases from V and 0 from J; bases not matched to a gene: 9. From germline, CDR1 is SGHRS and CDR2 YFSETQ. The CDR3 reads CASSSPGGGLSTDTQYF. In DNA form, the CDR3 reads TGCGCCAGCAGCTCACCGGGAGGGGGGCTTAGCACAGATACGCAGTATTTT.

Regarding this clone: Other DNA sequences in the sample encode the same CDR3. This chain joins TRBV9 and TRBJ2-7, with TRBD1 identical over 9 bases. The germline CDR1 and CDR2 sequences are SGDLS and YYNGEE. The CDR3 totals 14 residues. With 4 bases clipped from V and 2 bases from J, the junction kept 4 bases outside the gene matches. The DNA for the CDR3 is TGTGCCAGCAGCCCAGGACAGGGGCCCTACGAGCAGTACTTC. This sequence encodes CASSPGQGPYEQYF.

This clone was observed a single time. The V gene is TRBV4-1, the J gene TRBJ1-1, with TRBD1 matching 11 bases. Germline-derived CDR1 and CDR2 are MGHRA and YSYEKL. The CDR3 spans 16 residues. Trimming removed 2 bases from V and 1 base from J; junction bases left unmatched: 3. The CDR3 region is CASSQKGQGANTEAFF. As DNA, the CDR3 is TGCGCCAGCAGCCAAAAAGGACAGGGGGCGAACACTGAAGCTTTCTTT.

The chain carries TRBV5-1 and TRBJ2-7, with TRBD1 identical over 7 bases. This CDR3 has 16 residues. V shed 4 bases and J 3 bases; nucleotides not matched to a gene: 13. The germline gives CDR1 SGHRS, CDR2 YFSETQ. The CDR3 DNA sequence: TGCGCCAGCAGCCCCAGGGACAGTTGGCGAGGCTACGAGCAGTACTTC. This sequence encodes CASSPRDSWRGYEQYF.

A remark on this clone: The sample carries other DNA sequences with the same CDR3. V gene TRBV9 combines with J gene TRBJ2-7; TRBD2 matches at 9 bases. This CDR3 is built from 15 residues. CDR1 is SGDLS and CDR2 is YYNGEE in the germline V gene. V was pared by 0 bases and J by 4 bases, with 5 bases of the junction left unmatched. Written as DNA, the CDR3 is TGTGCCAGCAGCGTAGGTAGCGGGGGAACATACGAGCAGTACTTC. Translated, it gives CASSVGSGGTYEQYF.

The chain recombines TRBV5-1 with TRBJ1-1; possible D gene TRBD1, 5 bases. V was pared by 5 bases and J by 1 base, with 18 bases between. The CDR3 consists of 16 residues. Germline assignment: CDR1 SGHRS and CDR2 YFSETQ. The CDR3 DNA follows: TGCGCCAGCAGGGGCAGGGCCTCCTACCCGAACACTGAAGCTTTCTTT. Protein: CASRGRASYPNTEAFF.

The CDR3, as DNA: TGCGCCAGCAGCTTCGGACTAGCGGGAGAAGAGACCCAGTACTTC. This gives the protein CASSFGLAGEETQYF. The chain uses TRBV5-1 and TRBJ2-5, with 13 bases fitting TRBD2. CDR3 length: 15 residues. Germline V lookup: CDR1 SGHRS, CDR2 YFSETQ. J gave up 3 bases and V 2 bases, and 1 base lay outside the gene matches.

The chain joins TRBV5-4 to TRBJ2-7, with 10 bases that match TRBD2. The CDR3 has 13 residues. Looked up from germline, CDR1 is SGHNT and CDR2 is YYREEE (reference sequence). V dropped 7 bases and J dropped 7; count of bases not matched to a gene: 8. The CDR3 bases are TGTGCCAGCCAAGCGGGAGGGCCCGGAGAGCAGTACTTC. This sequence encodes CASQAGGPGEQYF.

This sequence joins TRBV27 and TRBJ2-2; D gene uncertain. Germline V lookup: CDR1 MNHEY, CDR2 SMNVEV (reference sequence). The CDR3 consists of 12 residues. V was shortened by 1 base and J by 6 bases, with 3 bases between the two germline ends. CDR3 DNA: TGTGCCAGCAGTTTATGGGCCGGGGAGCTGTTTTTT. As protein: CASSLWAGELFF.

The V and J genes are TRBV12-5 and TRBJ2-5; TRBD2 aligns across 14 bases. The CDR3 covers 17 residues. From germline, CDR1 is LGHNT and CDR2 FRNRAP. The trim removed 5 bases at V and 5 bases at J, leaving 10 bases unmatched. This CDR3 is CASGKPGLAGDVETQYF. CDR3 nucleotides: TGTGCTAGTGGTAAACCGGGACTAGCGGGAGATGTTGAGACCCAGTACTTC.

This clone occurred once. The rearrangement joins TRBV7-8 to TRBJ2-2; 10 bases are shared with TRBD2. Germline CDR1 reads SGHVS; CDR2 reads FQNEAQ. With 3 bases clipped from V and 6 bases from J, the junction kept 7 bases outside the gene matches. The CDR3 has 16 residues. CDR3 sequence reads: CASSLGSSGSAGELFF. In DNA, the CDR3 is TGTGCCAGCAGCTTGGGCTCTAGCGGGAGCGCCGGGGAGCTGTTTTTT.

This clone came up once. The chain carries TRBV9 and TRBJ1-1; D remains unclear. CDR1 is SGDLS and CDR2 is YYNGEE in the germline V gene. The CDR3 is 14 amino acids. Trimming shortened V by 1 base and J by 3 bases, and 10 bases separated the two germline ends. The CDR3 nucleotides are TGTGCCAGCAGCGTACAGGACTCGGACACTGAAGCTTTCTTT. Residues: CASSVQDSDTEAFF.

The chain recombines TRBV7-2 with TRBJ2-7; D remains ambiguous. CDR1 and CDR2 (germline): SGHTA, FQGNSA. V was shortened by 5 bases and J by 2 bases, with 10 bases between the two germline ends. The length of the CDR3 is 13 residues. The CDR3 region is CASSGGDTYEQYF. In DNA, the CDR3 is TGTGCCAGCAGCGGTGGAGACACCTACGAGCAGTACTTC.

The chain links TRBV11-2 to TRBJ2-7, with no clear D. In germline, CDR1 is SGHAT, CDR2 FQNNGV. The V end was cut by 2 bases, the J end by 2 bases, with 4 bases between. The CDR3 has 12 residues. Here the CDR3 reads CASSLQAYEQYF. In nucleotides, the CDR3 is TGTGCCAGCAGCTTACAAGCCTACGAGCAGTACTTC.

J is TRBJ2-7 and V is TRBV25-1; D unclear. CDR3 length equals 12 residues. CDR1 is MGHDK, CDR2 SYGVNS, per germline. Trimming left V 6 bases short and J 7 bases short, with 13 bases between. The CDR3 reads CASRDPLSEQYF. The CDR3 DNA reads TGTGCCAGCAGGGACCCCTTAAGTGAGCAGTACTTC.